What follows are 20 T cell receptor beta chains derived from one specimen sequenced in a study of cytomegalovirus exposure and HLA in healthy donors. 60 Vbeta and 13 Jbeta primers were used in PCR. Data came from immunoSEQ multiplex PCR; TCRdb stores just in-frame clones and leaves some out. The data contain around 180,000 clones, approximately 71% of them singletons. The material sequenced was PBMCs. These receptor sequences come from a girl aged 10 to 17 in good health and CMV-seronegative.

The V and J genes are TRBV9 and TRBJ2-1; 8 bases map to TRBD1. Germline V lookup: CDR1 SGDLS, CDR2 YYNGEE. With 1 base clipped from V and 4 bases from J, the junction kept 4 bases outside the gene matches. The CDR3 has 15 residues. The CDR3 here is CASSVIGTGYNEQFF. DNA of the CDR3: TGTGCCAGCAGCGTAATCGGGACAGGATACAATGAGCAGTTCTTC.

CDR3 in amino acids: CASSADRGLGYTF. The CDR3 DNA follows: TGTGCCAGCAGCGCCGACAGGGGGCTGGGCTACACCTTC. J is TRBJ1-2 and V is TRBV9; 10 bases are shared with TRBD1. With V trimmed by 3 bases and J by 8 bases, 4 bases remained unmatched. The length of the CDR3 is 13 residues. CDR1 and CDR2 from the germline V gene are SGDLS and YYNGEE.

The genes are TRBV4-2 and TRBJ1-6, with 7 positions matching TRBD1. CDR1 is LGHNA and CDR2 is YNFKEQ in the germline V gene. Unmatched junction bases numbered 5, after V lost 5 bases and J lost 1 base. The CDR3 is 16 amino acids. CDR3 in DNA: TGTGCCAGCAGCTCCTACAGGGGTTCCTATAATTCACCCCTCCACTTT. It specifies CASSSYRGSYNSPLHF.

This clone appeared once. This chain uses TRBV15 with TRBJ2-3; D perhaps matches TRBD1 (5 bases). Per germline, CDR1 LNHNV and CDR2 YYDKDF (reference sequence). Trimming left V 0 bases short and J 4 bases short, with 11 bases between. The length of the CDR3 is 15 residues. The CDR3 DNA is TGTGCCACCAGCAGAGATCAGGGCGGTTCAGATACGCAGTATTTT. Translated, it gives CATSRDQGGSDTQYF.

The J gene is TRBJ2-1, the V gene TRBV5-1, with TRBD2 matching 11 bases. The CDR3 spans 14 residues. Trimming cost V 5 bases and J 8 bases; bases outside gene matches: 6. CDR1 and CDR2 (germline): SGHRS, YFSETQ. Here the CDR3 DNA reads TGCGCCAGCAGAGTAGCGGGGGGGCAATATGAGCAGTTCTTC. Residues: CASRVAGGQYEQFF.

The rearrangement uses TRBV27 and TRBJ1-2; 8 nucleotides line up with TRBD1. V lost 5 bases and J lost 8; bases outside the gene matches: 16. The CDR3 runs to 16 residues. Germline loops: CDR1 MNHEY, CDR2 SMNVEV (reference sequence). The DNA for the CDR3 is TGTGCCAGCAGTCGAGGACAGGGTCCTACTCGAGGCGGCTACACCTTC. This encodes CASSRGQGPTRGGYTF.

The V and J genes are TRBV5-6 and TRBJ2-3; no clear D gene. V lost 5 bases and J 8 bases, leaving 18 bases between the germline ends. This CDR3 spans 14 amino acids. The germline gives CDR1 SGHDT, CDR2 YYEEEE. The CDR3 nucleotides are TGTGCCAGCAGACCGATGACGGGTCAGTCTACGCAGTATTTT. This encodes CASRPMTGQSTQYF.

This rearrangement joins TRBV10-2 to TRBJ1-2, with D possibly matching TRBD1 (6 bases). The germline V and J ends were trimmed by 2 bases and 10 bases, with 11 bases remaining between them. CDR1 is WSHSY, CDR2 SAAADI, per germline. This CDR3 is 12 amino acids long. The CDR3 region has the DNA TGCGCCAGCAGTGAGGGACAGAGAGACTACACCTTC. Translated, it gives CASSEGQRDYTF.

Comments on this clone: The junction departs from the called germline gene at one end, perhaps through a read error. This rearrangement joins TRBV7-9 to TRBJ2-3, with 11 bases matching TRBD2. Germline CDR1 reads SEHNR; CDR2 reads FQNEAQ (reference sequence). The CDR3 has 17 amino acids. CDR3 DNA sequence: TGTGCCAGCAGCGCACCCCGACTAGCGGGGAGCACAGATGCGCAGTATTTT. This sequence encodes CASSAPRLAGSTDAQYF.

V is TRBV27 and J is TRBJ1-1; D gene ambiguous. V was clipped by 7 bases and J by 3 bases, with 18 bases between them. CDR1 and CDR2 (germline): MNHEY, SMNVEV (reference sequence). The CDR3 runs 15 residues. The CDR3 nucleotides are TGTGCCAGCATCGACACGGGGAGGATGGACACTGAAGCTTTCTTT. This translates into CASIDTGRMDTEAFF.

This rearrangement joins TRBV15 to TRBJ1-4; D not resolved. The V and J ends lost 0 bases and 8 bases respectively, with 13 bases between them. The CDR3 length is 15 residues. Germline V lookup: CDR1 LNHNV, CDR2 YYDKDF (reference sequence). CDR3 nucleotides: TGTGCCACCAGCAGAGATGAGGGAGGAGGGGAAAAACTGTTTTTT. It is translated as CATSRDEGGGEKLFF.

This clone was counted a single time. V gene TRBV29-1 combines with J gene TRBJ2-3; 8 bases fit TRBD2. The CDR3 is made up of 12 amino acids. J was trimmed by 15 bases and V by 0 bases; bases with no gene match: 8. Germline assignment: CDR1 SQVTM and CDR2 ANQGSEA. The CDR3 is CSVEDEWTSSYF. The CDR3 DNA reads as TGCAGCGTTGAAGATGAGTGGACTAGCAGTTATTTT.

This chain connects TRBV12-1 to TRBJ1-1; TRBD1 is taken as the D call from the table, unchecked against the DNA. TRBV12-1 counts as a pseudogene. The CDR3 has 16 residues. The CDR3 protein is CASSLERQGACEEAFF. The DNA for the CDR3 is TGTGCCAGCAGCTTGGAACGACAGGGGGCGTGTGAAGAAGCTTTCTTT.

The chain employs TRBV5-1 and TRBJ2-2; 10 bases line up with TRBD2. Germline V lookup: CDR1 SGHRS, CDR2 YFSETQ. The CDR3 has 16 residues. The J segment lost 5 bases and the V segment lost 4 bases, leaving 8 bases of the junction unmatched. The CDR3 nucleotides read TGCGCCAGCAGCCCCGCAGCGGGGGGGCGGACCGGGGAGCTGTTTTTT. Its protein product is CASSPAAGGRTGELFF.

The V and J genes are TRBV7-9 and TRBJ1-5, with D tentatively TRBD1 (5 bases). Germline V gene sequence: CDR1 SEHNR, CDR2 FQNEAQ (reference sequence). The CDR3 spans 13 residues. The V end lost 5 bases, the J end lost 4 bases, and 9 bases lay between the germline ends. As DNA, the CDR3 is TGTGCCAGCAGCCCGGAGGGGAATCAGCCCCAGCATTTT. Residues: CASSPEGNQPQHF. Full variable domain (missing parts from reference TRBV7-9 and TRBJ1-5): DTGVSQNPRHKITKRGQNVTFRCDPISEHNRLYWYRQTLGQGPEFLTYFQNEAQLEKSRLLSDRFSAERPKGSFSTLEIQRTEQGDSAMYLCASSPEGNQPQHFGDGTRLSIL.

The rearrangement links TRBV5-4 to TRBJ2-7; 7 nucleotides align to TRBD1. J was trimmed by 2 bases and V by 3 bases; bases with no gene match: 5. The CDR3 runs 14 residues. The germline gives CDR1 SGHNT, CDR2 YYREEE (reference sequence). The CDR3 region has the DNA TGTGCCAGCAGCTCGGGACAGACCACCTACGAGCAGTACTTC. Encoded protein: CASSSGQTTYEQYF.

The rearrangement uses TRBV11-2 and TRBJ1-1; TRBD1 is a possible D gene (5 bases). Looked up from germline, CDR1 is SGHAT and CDR2 is FQNNGV. This CDR3 spans 15 amino acids. Trimming took 4 bases from V and 3 from J, leaving 15 bases between them. CDR3 DNA sequence: TGTGCCAGCAGCTCCCCCACGGGGGGGTACACTGAAGCTTTCTTT. Its protein product is CASSSPTGGYTEAFF.

The chain couples TRBV6-1 to TRBJ1-5; 7 bases fit TRBD1. Germline loops: CDR1 MNHNS, CDR2 SASEGT. The ends lost 6 bases at V and 6 bases at J; junction bases unmatched: 5. The CDR3 length is 13 residues. CDR3 sequence (DNA): TGTGCCAGCAGGAACAGGGGAGGTCAGCCCCAGCATTTT. This encodes CASRNRGGQPQHF.

The chain uses TRBV5-1 and TRBJ2-3; D unresolved. Germline V gene lookup returns CDR1 SGHRS and CDR2 YFSETQ. This CDR3 spans 14 amino acids. Trimming stripped 0 bases from V and 4 bases from J, with 9 bases between. This CDR3 reads CASSLDSPSDTQYF. The CDR3 nucleotides are TGCGCCAGCAGCTTGGACAGCCCCTCAGATACGCAGTATTTT.

The rearrangement joins TRBV7-6 to TRBJ2-7; D is unresolved. The CDR3 runs to 12 residues. Trimming stripped 1 base from V and 4 bases from J, with 5 bases between. In germline, CDR1 is SGHVS, CDR2 FNYEAQ. CDR3 nucleotide sequence: TGTGCCAGCAGCTTAGGGCAGTACGAGCAGTACTTC. Residues: CASSLGQYEQYF.